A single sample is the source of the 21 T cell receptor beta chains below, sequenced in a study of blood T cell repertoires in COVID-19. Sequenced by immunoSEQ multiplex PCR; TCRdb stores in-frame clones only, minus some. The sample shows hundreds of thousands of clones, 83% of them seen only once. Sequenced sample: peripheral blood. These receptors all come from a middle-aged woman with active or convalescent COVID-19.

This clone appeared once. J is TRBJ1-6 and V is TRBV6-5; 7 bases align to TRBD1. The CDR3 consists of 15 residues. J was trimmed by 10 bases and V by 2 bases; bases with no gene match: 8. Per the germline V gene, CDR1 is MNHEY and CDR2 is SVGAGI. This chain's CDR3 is CASSYARGENSPLHF. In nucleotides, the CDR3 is TGTGCCAGCAGTTACGCCAGGGGGGAAAACTCACCCCTCCACTTT.

CDR3 DNA sequence: TGTGCCAGCAGCTTAGGGGGCCGTGGCAATGAGCAGTTCTTC. Translated: CASSLGGRGNEQFF. This sequence joins TRBV11-2 and TRBJ2-1; perhaps TRBD1 as D (5 bases). V gave up 1 base and J gave up 6 bases, with 10 bases separating them. The CDR3 runs to 14 residues. The germline V gene has CDR1 SGHAT and CDR2 FQNNGV.

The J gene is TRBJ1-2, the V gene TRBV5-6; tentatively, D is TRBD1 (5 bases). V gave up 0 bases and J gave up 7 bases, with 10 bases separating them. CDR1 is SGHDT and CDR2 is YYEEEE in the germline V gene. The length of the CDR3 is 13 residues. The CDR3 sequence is CASSLDRMGGYTF. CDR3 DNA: TGTGCCAGCAGCTTGGACAGGATGGGTGGCTACACCTTC.

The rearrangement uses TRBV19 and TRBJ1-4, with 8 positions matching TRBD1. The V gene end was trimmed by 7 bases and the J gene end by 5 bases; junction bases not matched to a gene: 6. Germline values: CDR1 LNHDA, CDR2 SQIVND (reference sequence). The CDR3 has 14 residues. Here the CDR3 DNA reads TGTGCCAGTAAGAGGGGACAGGAGAATGAAAAACTGTTTTTT. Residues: CASKRGQENEKLFF. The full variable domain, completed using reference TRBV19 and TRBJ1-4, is DGGITQSPKYLFRKEGQNVTLSCEQNLNHDAMYWYRQDPGQGLRLIYYSQIVNDFQKGDIAEGYSVSREKKESFPLTVTSAQKNPTAFYLCASKRGQENEKLFFGSGTQLSVL.

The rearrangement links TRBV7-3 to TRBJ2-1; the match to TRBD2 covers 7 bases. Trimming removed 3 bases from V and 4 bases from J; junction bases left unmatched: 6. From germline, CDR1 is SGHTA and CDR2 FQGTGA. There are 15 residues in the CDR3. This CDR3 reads CASSFGGGTYNEQFF. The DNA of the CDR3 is TGTGCCAGCAGCTTTGGCGGGGGAACTTACAATGAGCAGTTCTTC. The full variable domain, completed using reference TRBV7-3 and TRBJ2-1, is GAGVSQTPSNKVTEKGKYVELRCDPISGHTALYWYRQSLGQGPEFLIYFQGTGAADDSGLPNDRFFAVRPEGSVSTLKIQRTERGDSAVYLCASSFGGGTYNEQFFGPGTRLTVL.

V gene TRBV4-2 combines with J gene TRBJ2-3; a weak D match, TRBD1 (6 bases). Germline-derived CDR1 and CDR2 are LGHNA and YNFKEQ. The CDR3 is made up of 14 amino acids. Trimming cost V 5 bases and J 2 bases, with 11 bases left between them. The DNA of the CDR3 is TGTGCCAGCAGCTTGCGGACAGCCACAGATACGCAGTATTTT. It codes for CASSLRTATDTQYF.

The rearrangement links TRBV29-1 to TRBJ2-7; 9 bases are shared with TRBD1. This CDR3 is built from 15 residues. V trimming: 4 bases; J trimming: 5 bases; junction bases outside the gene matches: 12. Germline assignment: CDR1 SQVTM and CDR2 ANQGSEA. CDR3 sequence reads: CSVVEGDRVFHEQYF. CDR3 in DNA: TGCAGCGTTGTCGAAGGGGACAGGGTTTTCCACGAGCAGTACTTC.

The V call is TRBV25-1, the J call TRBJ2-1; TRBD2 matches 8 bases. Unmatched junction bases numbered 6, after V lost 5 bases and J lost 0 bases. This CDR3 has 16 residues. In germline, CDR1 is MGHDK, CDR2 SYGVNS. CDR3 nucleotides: TGTGCCAGCAGTTCCCTAGCGGGTTCCTCCTACAATGAGCAGTTCTTC. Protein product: CASSSLAGSSYNEQFF. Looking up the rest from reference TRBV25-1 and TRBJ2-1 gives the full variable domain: EADIYQTPRYLVIGTGKKITLECSQTMGHDKMYWYQQDPGMELHLIHYSYGVNSTEKGDLSSESTVSRIRTEHFPLTLESARPSHTSQYLCASSSLAGSSYNEQFFGPGTRLTVL.

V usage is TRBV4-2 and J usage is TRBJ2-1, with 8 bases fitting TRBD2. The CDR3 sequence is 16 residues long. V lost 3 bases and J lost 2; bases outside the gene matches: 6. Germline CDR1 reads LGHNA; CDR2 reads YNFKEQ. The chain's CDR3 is CASSHDNSGTYNEQFF. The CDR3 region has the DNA TGTGCCAGCAGCCACGATAATAGCGGGACCTACAATGAGCAGTTCTTC.

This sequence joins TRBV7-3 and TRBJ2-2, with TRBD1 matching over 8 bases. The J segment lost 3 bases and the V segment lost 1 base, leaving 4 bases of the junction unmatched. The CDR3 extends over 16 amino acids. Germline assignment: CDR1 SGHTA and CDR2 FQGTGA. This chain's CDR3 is CASSLNIRGHTGELFF. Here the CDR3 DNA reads TGTGCCAGCAGCTTAAATATCAGGGGGCACACCGGGGAGCTGTTTTTT.

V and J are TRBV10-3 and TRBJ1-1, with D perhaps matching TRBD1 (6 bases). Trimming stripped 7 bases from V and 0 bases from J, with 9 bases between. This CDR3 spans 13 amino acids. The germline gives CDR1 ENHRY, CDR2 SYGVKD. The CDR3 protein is CAIIGQLNTEAFF. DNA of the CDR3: TGTGCCATCATTGGACAGCTGAACACTGAAGCTTTCTTT.

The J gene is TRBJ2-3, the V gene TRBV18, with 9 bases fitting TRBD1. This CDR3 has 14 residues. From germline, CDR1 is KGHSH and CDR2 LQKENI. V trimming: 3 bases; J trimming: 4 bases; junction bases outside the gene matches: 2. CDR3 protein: CASSPGQGPDTQYF. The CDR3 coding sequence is TGTGCCAGCTCACCGGGACAGGGCCCAGATACGCAGTATTTT. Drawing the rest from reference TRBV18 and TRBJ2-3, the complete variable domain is NAGVMQNPRHLVRRRGQEARLRCSPMKGHSHVYWYRQLPEEGLKFMVYLQKENIIDESGMPKERFSAEFPKEGPSILRIQQVVRGDSAAYFCASSPGQGPDTQYFGPGTRLTVL.

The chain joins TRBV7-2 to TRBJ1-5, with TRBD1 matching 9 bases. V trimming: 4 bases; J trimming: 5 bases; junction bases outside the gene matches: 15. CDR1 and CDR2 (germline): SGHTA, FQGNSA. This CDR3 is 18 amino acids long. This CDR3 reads CASSWNRGLSTIDQPQHF. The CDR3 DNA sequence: TGTGCCAGCAGCTGGAACAGGGGGCTCTCTACCATCGATCAGCCCCAGCATTTT.

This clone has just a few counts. The CDR3 DNA reads TGTGCCAGCAGTCCACGAGGGAAGTTAGGCAAAAACATTCAGTACTTC. Amino acids: CASSPRGKLGKNIQYF. The genes are TRBV27 and TRBJ2-4; weak D call: TRBD2 (5 bases). The CDR3 is made up of 16 amino acids. Per the germline V gene, CDR1 is MNHEY and CDR2 is SMNVEV (reference sequence). V shed 5 bases and J shed 3 bases, with 17 bases lying between them.

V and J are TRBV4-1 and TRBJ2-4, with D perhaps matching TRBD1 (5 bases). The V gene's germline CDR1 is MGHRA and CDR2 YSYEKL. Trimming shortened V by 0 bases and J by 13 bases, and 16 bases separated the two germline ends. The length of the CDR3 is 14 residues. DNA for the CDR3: TGCGCCAGCAGCCAAGATCGAGACAGCACATTACAGTACTTC. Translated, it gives CASSQDRDSTLQYF.

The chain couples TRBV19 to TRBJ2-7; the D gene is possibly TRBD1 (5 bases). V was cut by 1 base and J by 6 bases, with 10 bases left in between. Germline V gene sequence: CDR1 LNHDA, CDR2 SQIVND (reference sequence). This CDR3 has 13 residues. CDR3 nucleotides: TGTGCCAGTAGTATAGGACAGAGCCGCGAGCAGTACTTC. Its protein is CASSIGQSREQYF.

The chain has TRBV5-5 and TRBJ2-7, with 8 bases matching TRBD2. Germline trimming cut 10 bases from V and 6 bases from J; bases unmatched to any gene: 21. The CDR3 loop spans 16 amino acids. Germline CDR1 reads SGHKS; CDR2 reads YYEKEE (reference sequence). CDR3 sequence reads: CAGNIFLGGALREQYF. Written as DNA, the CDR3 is TGTGCCGGCAATATATTCCTCGGGGGGGCCTTGCGCGAGCAGTACTTC. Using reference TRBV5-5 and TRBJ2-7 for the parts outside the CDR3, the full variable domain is DAGVTQSPTHLIKTRGQQVTLRCSPISGHKSVSWYQQVLGQGPQFIFQYYEKEERGRGNFPDRFSARQFPNYSSELNVNALLLGDSALYLCAGNIFLGGALREQYFGPGTRLTVT.

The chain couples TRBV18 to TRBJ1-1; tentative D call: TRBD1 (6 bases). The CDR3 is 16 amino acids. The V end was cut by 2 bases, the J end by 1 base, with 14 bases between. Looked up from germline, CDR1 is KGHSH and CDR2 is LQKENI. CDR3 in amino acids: CASSPVRRGGNTEAFF. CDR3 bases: TGTGCCAGCTCACCAGTTAGGAGGGGGGGGAACACTGAAGCTTTCTTT.

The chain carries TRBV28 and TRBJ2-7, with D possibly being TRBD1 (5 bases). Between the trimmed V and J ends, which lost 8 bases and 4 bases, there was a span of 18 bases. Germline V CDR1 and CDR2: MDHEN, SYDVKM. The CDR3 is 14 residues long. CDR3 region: CASSSGQGQYEQYF. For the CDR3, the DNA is TGTGCCAGCTCCTCCGGTCAGGGTCAATACGAGCAGTACTTC.

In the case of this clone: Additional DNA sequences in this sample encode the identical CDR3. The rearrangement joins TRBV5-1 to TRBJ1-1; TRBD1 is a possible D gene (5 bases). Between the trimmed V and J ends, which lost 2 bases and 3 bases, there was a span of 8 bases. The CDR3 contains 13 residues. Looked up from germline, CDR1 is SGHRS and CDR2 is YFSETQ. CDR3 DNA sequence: TGCGCCAGCAGCTTAACGGGGGACACTGAAGCTTTCTTT. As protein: CASSLTGDTEAFF.

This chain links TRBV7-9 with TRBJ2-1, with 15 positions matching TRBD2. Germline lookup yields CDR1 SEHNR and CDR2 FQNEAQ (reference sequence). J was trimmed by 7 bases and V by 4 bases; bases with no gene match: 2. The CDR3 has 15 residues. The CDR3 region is CASSSGLAGGNEQFF. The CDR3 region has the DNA TGTGCCAGCAGCTCAGGACTAGCGGGGGGGAATGAGCAGTTCTTC.